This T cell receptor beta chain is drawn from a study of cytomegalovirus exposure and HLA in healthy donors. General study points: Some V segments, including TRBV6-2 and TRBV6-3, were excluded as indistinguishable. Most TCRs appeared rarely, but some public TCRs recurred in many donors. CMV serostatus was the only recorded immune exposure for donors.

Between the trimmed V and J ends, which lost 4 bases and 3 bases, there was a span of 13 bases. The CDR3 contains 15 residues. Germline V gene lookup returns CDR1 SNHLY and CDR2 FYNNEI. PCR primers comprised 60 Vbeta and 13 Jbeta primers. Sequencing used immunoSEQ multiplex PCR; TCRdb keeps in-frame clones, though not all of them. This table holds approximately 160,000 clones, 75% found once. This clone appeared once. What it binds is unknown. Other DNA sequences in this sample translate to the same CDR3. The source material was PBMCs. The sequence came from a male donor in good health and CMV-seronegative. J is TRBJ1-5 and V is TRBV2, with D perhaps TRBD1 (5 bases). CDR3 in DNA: TGTGCCAGCAGTGGGCAGGGCACCTCCAATCAGCCCCAGCATTTT. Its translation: CASSGQGTSNQPQHF.